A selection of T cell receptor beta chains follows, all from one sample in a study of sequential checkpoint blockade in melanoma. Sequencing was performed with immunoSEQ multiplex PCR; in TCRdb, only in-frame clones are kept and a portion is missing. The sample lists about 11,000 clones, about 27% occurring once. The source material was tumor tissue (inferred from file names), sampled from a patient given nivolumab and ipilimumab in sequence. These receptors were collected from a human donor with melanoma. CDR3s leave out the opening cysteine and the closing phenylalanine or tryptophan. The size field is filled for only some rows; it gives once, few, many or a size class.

cdr3_aa: ASNQRDRTTGELF
clone_size: few
j_call: TRBJ2-2
v_call: TRBV19

cdr3_aa: ASRTLAGENNEQF
clone_size: .
j_call: TRBJ2-1
v_call: TRBV19

cdr3_aa: ASSVDSAYNEQF
clone_size: few
j_call: TRBJ2-1
v_call: TRBV9

cdr3_aa: ASRSIWRGGQETQY
clone_size: .
j_call: TRBJ2-5
v_call: TRBV19

cdr3_aa: ASAERPTEIGELF
clone_size: .
j_call: TRBJ2-2
v_call: TRBV9

cdr3_aa: ASSFGTSGFDTQY
clone_size: many
j_call: TRBJ2-3
v_call: TRBV11-3

cdr3_aa: ASSLWDRESRTEAF
clone_size: .
j_call: TRBJ1-1
v_call: TRBV11-3

cdr3_aa: ASSFGVSYNEQF
clone_size: .
j_call: TRBJ2-1
v_call: TRBV5-1

cdr3_aa: AWSQTGTDNEQF
clone_size: few
j_call: TRBJ2-1
v_call: TRBV30

cdr3_aa: ASSLVGENSPLH
clone_size: .
j_call: TRBJ1-6
v_call: TRBV5-1

cdr3_aa: ATSWGQGAITGELF
clone_size: medium-sized
j_call: TRBJ2-2
v_call: TRBV15

cdr3_aa: ASSRLGTGNNEQF
clone_size: .
j_call: TRBJ2-1
v_call: TRBV7-5

cdr3_aa: ASSPFGGMGTEAF
clone_size: .
j_call: TRBJ1-1
v_call: TRBV19

cdr3_aa: ASSQDGGGDTDTQY
clone_size: few
j_call: TRBJ2-3
v_call: TRBV23-1

cdr3_aa: ASSPGNRGNEQF
clone_size: few
j_call: TRBJ2-1
v_call: TRBV11-3